One and the same sample provided the 17 T cell receptor gamma chains below, sequenced in a study of γδ T cells in repeated Plasmodium falciparum infection. TCRdb re-called the multiplex PCR reads through CATT. In the table there are 25,000 to 35,000 gamma-chain clones, roughly 1.4% of which are singletons. Gammadelta T cells were flow-sorted from PBMC into Vgamma9/Vdelta2+ and Vdelta2-negative populations for bulk analysis. Sequenced: gamma-delta T cells from blood. These TCRs come from a pool of human donors (malaria-infected and uninfected, not separated).

About this clone itself: A far larger clone is just one base off, so this is likely a read error. Additional DNA sequences in this sample encode the identical CDR3. For the V gene the call is TRGV9; the J gene has no call. Germline values: CDR1 GITISATS, CDR2 ISYDGTV (reference sequence). This CDR3 is built from 17 residues. CDR3 nucleotide sequence: TGTGCCTTGTGGGAAGAAAGACAAGAGTTGGGCAAAAAAATCAAGGTATTC. It encodes CALWEERQELGKKIKVF.

This clone was seen a few times. A read error likely explains why the TCRdb protein, taken from a much larger clone, differs from this DNA's translation at residue 4; the protein shown is translated from the DNA. No J gene was named, though the V gene is TRGV9. Germline-derived CDR1 and CDR2 are GITISATS and ISYDGTV (reference sequence). The CDR3 consists of 9 residues. Written as DNA, the CDR3 is TGTGCCTTGCGGGAGGGAGGTCTCTTT. This gives the protein CALREGGLF.

This clone has more than one count but fewer than ten. This DNA's translation differs at residue 10 from TCRdb's protein, which comes from a much larger clone; a read error is likely, and the protein shown is translated from the DNA. The chain carries TRGV9 and TRGJP. Here the J gene came from matching the DNA to germline, since TCRdb omits it. The CDR3 loop spans 19 amino acids. With 1 base clipped from V and 7 bases from J, the junction kept 13 bases outside the gene matches. From germline, CDR1 is GITISATS and CDR2 ISYDGTV (reference sequence). CDR3 coding DNA: TGTGCCTTGTGGGAGGTTGACCCCCCTAGGGAGTTGGGCAAAAAAATCAAGGTATTT. Translated: CALWEVDPPRELGKKIKVF.

In the case of this clone: The protein TCRdb lists belongs to a much larger clone and differs from this DNA's translation at residue 13, which points to a read error; the protein shown is made from the DNA. This chain connects TRGV9 to TRGJP. No J gene is reported in TCRdb; it was inferred here by comparing the DNA with germline. The CDR3 consists of 17 residues. The V gene's germline CDR1 is GITISATS and CDR2 ISYDGTV (reference sequence). CDR3 nucleotides: TGTGCCTTGTGGGAGGACCTATTCCAGTTGGGCAAAGAAATCAAGGTATTT. Its translation: CALWEDLFQLGKEIKVF.

This clone was seen many times. This chain uses TRGV8 with TRGJP1. This CDR3 is built from 15 residues. The V segment lost 2 bases and the J segment 3 bases; nucleotides outside the gene matches: 6. The germline V gene encodes CDR1 VENAVY and CDR2 YDSYNSRV. This CDR3 reads CATWDKVPTGWFKIF. The CDR3, as DNA: TGTGCCACCTGGGATAAAGTTCCCACTGGTTGGTTCAAGATATTT.

Worth noting for this clone: This is likely an artifact of a read error, given a far larger clone one base away. Additional DNA sequences in this sample encode the identical CDR3. This chain uses TRGV9 with TRGJP. TCRdb is silent on the J gene; assignment here came from matching the DNA to germline. The CDR3 contains 18 residues. CDR1 and CDR2 from the germline V gene are GITISATS and ISYDGTV (reference sequence). Losses at the gene ends were 2 bases for V and 5 bases for J; bases not matched to a gene: 9. The CDR3 sequence: CALWEGLTKELGKKIKVF. The CDR3 nucleotides read TGTGCCTTGTGGGAGGGCTTAACCAAAGAGTTGGGCAAAAAAATCAAGGTATTT.

Turning to this clone: The mismatch at residue 17 between this DNA's translation and the TCRdb protein of a much larger clone likely reflects a read error; the protein shown is translated from the DNA. The CDR3 DNA follows: TGTGCCTTGTGGGAGGTGCGTCTCGAAGAGTTGGGCAAAAAAATCAAGATATTT. It translates to CALWEVRLEELGKKIKIF. The chain is built from TRGV9 and TRGJP1. No J segment appears in TCRdb, so it was assigned here by matching the sequence to germline. Germline CDR1 is GITISATS and CDR2 is ISYDGTV (reference sequence). After removal of 0 bases from V and 15 bases from J, the junction contained 25 bases not matched to a gene. The CDR3 covers 18 residues.

In this sample, this clone turned up many times. TCRdb pairs this DNA with a much larger clone's protein that differs at residue 8, likely a read error; the protein shown was translated from the DNA. Here the CDR3 reads CALWDSPRYKKLF. CDR3 coding DNA: TGTGCCTTGTGGGACTCCCCGCGGTATAAGAAACTCTTT. The rearrangement uses TRGV9 and TRGJ1 or TRGJ2. Germline CDR1 and CDR2: GITISATS and ISYDGTV (reference sequence). The CDR3 is 13 residues long. Trimming at V came to 4 bases and at J to 7 bases, leaving 10 bases not matched to a gene.

This clone was found a few times. TCRdb records a much larger clone's protein for this DNA, with a difference at residue 10 that likely arises from a read error; the protein given is the translation of the DNA. CDR3 sequence: CALWEVPAQGLGKKIKVF. CDR3 bases: TGTGCCTTGTGGGAGGTGCCCGCGCAAGGGTTGGGCAAAAAAATCAAGGTATTT. The chain couples TRGV9 to TRGJP. TCRdb supplies no J gene; here it was assigned by aligning the nucleotide sequence to germline. This CDR3 contains 18 residues. Germline loops: CDR1 GITISATS, CDR2 ISYDGTV (reference sequence).

This clone was observed a few times. The protein TCRdb lists belongs to a much larger clone and differs from this DNA's translation at residue 11, which points to a read error; the protein shown is made from the DNA. A V gene of TRGV3 was called, but no J gene was assigned. The CDR3 has 13 residues. CDR1 and CDR2 (germline): VTNTFY, YDVSTARD (reference sequence). The CDR3 here is CATWDLIDWIMTF. DNA of the CDR3: TGTGCCACCTGGGACCTGATTGATTGGATCATGACGTTT.

This clone has a handful of counts. Given a far larger clone just one base away, this is likely a sequencing read error. At the DNA level, this CDR3 is encoded by other sequences in the same sample as well. The chain combines TRGV3 with TRGJ1 or TRGJ2. The J gene is absent in TCRdb and was assigned here via DNA matching to germline. Germline V gene lookup returns CDR1 VTNTFY and CDR2 YDVSTARD (reference sequence). The CDR3 has 14 amino acids. The CDR3 DNA sequence: TGTGCCACATGGGACAGTCCGGGGGGTTATAAGAAACTCTTT. Amino acid sequence: CATWDSPGGYKKLF.

This clone has more than one count but fewer than ten. A read error is likely here: a far larger clone is one base away. Other DNA sequences from this sample encode an identical CDR3 as well. The V gene is TRGV4, the J gene TRGJ1 or TRGJ2. The J gene, not given by TCRdb, was assigned here from a germline match of the nucleotide sequence. Trimming cost V 4 bases and J 5 bases; bases outside gene matches: 8. Per the germline V gene, CDR1 is EGSTGY and CDR2 is YDSYTSSV. The CDR3 has 13 residues. CDR3 residues: CATWDSLNYKKLF. In DNA form, the CDR3 reads TGTGCCACCTGGGACTCTCTGAATTATAAGAAACTCTTT.

This clone was picked up many times. TCRdb's protein, taken from a much larger clone, differs from this DNA's translation at residue 4, likely owing to a read error; the protein displayed comes from the DNA. The chain joins TRGV9 to TRGJP. As TCRdb names no J gene, one was assigned here on the basis of a DNA match to germline. CDR3 size: 16 residues. Germline values: CDR1 GITISATS, CDR2 ISYDGTV (reference sequence). The CDR3 DNA reads as TGTGCCTTGCGGGAGGTGCGTGGGTTGGGCAAAAAAATCAAGGTATTT. This encodes CALREVRGLGKKIKVF.

This clone was observed many times. Other DNA sequences from this sample encode an identical CDR3 as well. The chain employs TRGV8 and TRGJ1 or TRGJ2. With V trimmed by 1 base and J by 3 bases, 3 bases remained unmatched. The CDR3 totals 13 residues. Germline lookup yields CDR1 VENAVY and CDR2 YDSYNSRV. The DNA of the CDR3 is TGTGCCACCTGGGATAGCGCTTATTATAAGAAACTCTTT. This codes for CATWDSAYYKKLF.

This clone has at least ten counts. TCRdb records a much larger clone's protein for this DNA, with a difference at residue 5 that likely arises from a read error; the protein given is the translation of the DNA. V and J are TRGV8 and TRGJ1 or TRGJ2. The J segment lost 6 bases and the V segment lost 5 bases, leaving 4 bases of the junction unmatched. The CDR3 totals 11 residues. Germline CDR1 VENAVY, CDR2 YDSYNSRV. The CDR3 DNA reads as TGTGCCACCTGGGTTGTTTATAAGAAACTCTTT. Protein sequence: CATWVVYKKLF.

Remarks on this clone: This clone may be a read error of a much larger clone one base away. The chain links TRGV3 to TRGJ1 or TRGJ2. TCRdb records no J gene; here it was assigned by comparing the DNA to germline. With V trimmed by 0 bases and J by 12 bases, 8 bases remained unmatched. The V gene's germline CDR1 is VTNTFY and CDR2 YDVSTARD (reference sequence). The CDR3 length is 12 residues. Here the CDR3 reads CATWDRPSRKLF. In DNA, the CDR3 is TGTGCCACCTGGGACAGGCCCTCCAGGAAACTCTTT.

At least ten counts were recorded for this clone. This DNA's translation differs at residue 6 from TCRdb's protein, which comes from a much larger clone; a read error is likely, and the protein shown is translated from the DNA. No J gene was assigned, while the V gene was called as TRGV2. Germline assignment: CDR1 EGSNGY and CDR2 YDSYNSKV. CDR3 length equals 13 residues. The CDR3 DNA reads TGTGCCACCTGGGACAGGACCAGGGGCCAGTTGTTCTTT. It encodes CATWDRTRGQLFF.